This T cell receptor beta chain originates from a study of shared clonotypes between healthy human individuals. TCRdb keeps only in-frame clones here, not all; method: immunoSEQ multiplex PCR. The table lists about 710,000 clones, around 73% of them singletons. V was cut by 3 bases and J by 7 bases, with 17 bases left in between. Germline V gene lookup returns CDR1 SGHRS and CDR2 YFSETQ. The CDR3 covers 15 residues. V is TRBV5-1 and J is TRBJ2-1; D may correspond to TRBD1 or TRBD2 (7 bases each). Material: memory CD4+ T cells sorted from blood. Subset here: CD45RA-negative fraction. The receptor was derived from a woman aged 25 to 39 in good health. CDR3 in amino acids: CASSSPGGAQNEQFF. DNA for the CDR3: TGCGCCAGCAGCTCCCCAGGGGGGGCCCAAAATGAGCAGTTCTTC. The full variable domain, its missing parts supplied by reference TRBV5-1 and TRBJ2-1, is KAGVTQTPRYLIKTRGQQVTLSCSPISGHRSVSWYQQTPGQGLQFLFEYFSETQRNKGNFPGRFSGRQFSNSRSEMNVSTLELGDSALYLCASSSPGGAQNEQFFGPGTRLTVL.